One sample yielded the 8 T cell receptor beta chains listed below, sequenced in a study of control samples from healthy donors and cancer patients. Method: immunoSEQ multiplex PCR; TCRdb's copy keeps in-frame clones and lacks some. Of roughly 150,000 clones in the sample, roughly 92% were seen once. The sample consisted of blood. These receptors were collected from a man aged 45-65 years in good health.

V and J are TRBV5-4 and TRBJ2-1, with D possibly being TRBD1 or TRBD2 (6 bases each). The CDR3 is made up of 13 amino acids. The ends were cut back, 2 bases at V and 7 bases at J, with 10 bases in the middle. Germline V lookup: CDR1 SGHNT, CDR2 YYREEE (reference sequence). Written as DNA, the CDR3 is TGTGCCAGCAGCTTAACAGGGAGGAATGAGCAGTTCTTC. This translates into CASSLTGRNEQFF. Looking up the rest from reference TRBV5-4 and TRBJ2-1 gives the full variable domain: ETGVTQSPTHLIKTRGQQVTLRCSSQSGHNTVSWYQQALGQGPQFIFQYYREEENGRGNFPPRFSGLQFPNYSSELNVNALELDDSALYLCASSLTGRNEQFFGPGTRLTVL.

This chain connects TRBV5-6 to TRBJ2-7, with TRBD1 matching 11 bases. The CDR3 runs 15 residues. The ends lost 3 bases at V and 5 bases at J; junction bases unmatched: 7. Germline V gene sequence: CDR1 SGHDT, CDR2 YYEEEE. CDR3 loop: CASSSPGQGVHEQYF. CDR3 DNA sequence: TGTGCCAGCAGCTCCCCGGGACAGGGGGTCCACGAGCAGTACTTC.

V usage is TRBV27 and J usage is TRBJ2-1; D is unclear. In germline, CDR1 is MNHEY, CDR2 SMNVEV (reference sequence). Trimming removed 3 bases from V and 7 bases from J, with 19 bases in between. This CDR3 is 16 amino acids long. The CDR3 region is CASSFFRLRERNEQFF. DNA for the CDR3: TGTGCCAGCAGTTTTTTCCGGCTCAGAGAACGGAATGAGCAGTTCTTC.

The V gene is TRBV6-5, the J gene TRBJ1-1; D possibly corresponds to TRBD1 (5 bases). The CDR3 has 15 amino acids. Trimming cost V 5 bases and J 6 bases, with 19 bases left between them. Germline loops: CDR1 MNHEY, CDR2 SVGAGI. The CDR3 nucleotides are TGTGCCAGCAGTCCCGGACAAGGACCGTTATCTGAAGCTTTCTTT. It specifies CASSPGQGPLSEAFF.

The gene calls are TRBV5-5 and TRBJ2-3, with TRBD2 matching over 7 bases. The CDR3 is 15 amino acids. From germline, CDR1 is SGHKS and CDR2 YYEKEE (reference sequence). V dropped 0 bases and J dropped 3; count of bases not matched to a gene: 4. Here the CDR3 reads CASSLVARETDTQYF. CDR3 nucleotide sequence: TGTGCCAGCAGCTTGGTGGCGCGGGAGACAGATACGCAGTATTTT.

The sample holds one count of this clone. The chain recombines TRBV19 with TRBJ2-1, with 7 bases fitting TRBD2. The germline CDR1 and CDR2 sequences are LNHDA and SQIVND (reference sequence). The CDR3 covers 15 residues. The V segment lost 7 bases and the J segment 8 bases; nucleotides outside the gene matches: 14. CDR3 nucleotide sequence: TGTGCCAGTATAATGTCGGGCGGGAGCCTCGATGAGCAGTTCTTC. This sequence encodes CASIMSGGSLDEQFF.

This sequence joins TRBV27 and TRBJ2-7; the D gene is possibly TRBD1 (5 bases). This CDR3 is 13 amino acids long. Germline V gene data show CDR1 as MNHEY and CDR2 as SMNVEV (reference sequence). V was trimmed by 4 bases and J by 5 bases, leaving 12 bases between them. DNA of the CDR3: TGTGCCAGCAGTTCCAACAGACAGAACGAGCAGTACTTC. The encoded protein is CASSSNRQNEQYF.

This sequence joins TRBV28 and TRBJ2-3; D assignment may be TRBD1 or TRBD2 (6 bases each). The CDR3 contains 15 residues. Germline V gene lookup returns CDR1 MDHEN and CDR2 SYDVKM. Trimming pared 5 bases from V and 0 bases from J, leaving 12 bases between. CDR3 sequence (DNA): TGTGCCAGCAGTGGAGGGACAATGAGCACAGATACGCAGTATTTT. This sequence encodes CASSGGTMSTDTQYF.